This is a list of T cell receptor beta chains from one sample in a study of blood T cell repertoires in COVID-19. The method was immunoSEQ multiplex PCR; TCRdb's version includes in-frame clones alone and lacks a portion of them. Of about 150,000 clones listed, over 60% were seen once; the top ten hold 3.7%. Material: peripheral blood. These receptors all stem from a woman older than 75 with acute or convalescent COVID-19. The CDR3 runs from the conserved cysteine through the conserved F or W. The D gene is left open where the match is weak. Clone size is shown for a subset of rows, as once, few, many or a class of expanded clone.

NA	NA	TRBV19	TRBJ1-1	CASRDNRDTEAFF	TGTGCCAGTAGGGACAATAGAGACACTGAAGCTTTCTTT
NA	NA	TRBV19	TRBJ2-2	CASSPLGRGSGELFF	TGTGCCAGTAGTCCCCTAGGACGGGGGTCCGGGGAGCTGTTTTTT
TRBD1	once	TRBV18	TRBJ1-6	CASSPPDQGAIASYNSPLHF	TGTGCCAGCTCACCACCGGATCAGGGGGCAATTGCATCCTATAATTCACCCCTCCACTTT
TRBD2	NA	TRBV2	TRBJ2-1	CASSGGSSGRHNEQFF	TGTGCCAGCAGTGGGGGTTCTAGCGGGAGGCACAATGAGCAGTTCTTC
TRBD2	NA	TRBV13	TRBJ2-5	CASSITIERGQETQYF	TGTGCCAGCAGCATCACGATCGAGCGGGGGCAAGAGACCCAGTACTTC
TRBD1	NA	TRBV4-3	TRBJ1-1	CASSQVEGQGASTFF	TGCGCCAGCAGCCAAGTGGAGGGACAGGGGGCATCGACTTTCTTT
NA	NA	TRBV30	TRBJ2-1	CAWATGTLSSYNEQFF	TGTGCCTGGGCGACCGGGACACTAAGCTCCTACAATGAGCAGTTCTTC
TRBD1	once	TRBV29-1	TRBJ1-1	CSGKPGQLNTEAFF	TGCAGCGGAAAACCGGGACAGTTGAACACTGAAGCTTTCTTT
NA	NA	TRBV19	TRBJ1-1	CASTPRGMNTEAFF	TGTGCCAGTACCCCCAGGGGTATGAACACTGAAGCTTTCTTT
TRBD2	NA	TRBV3-1/TRBV3-2	TRBJ2-7	CASSRGGGAYEQYF	TGTGCCAGCAGCCGCGGGGGGGGAGCCTACGAGCAGTACTTC
NA	NA	TRBV27	TRBJ1-6	CASSWTRDSPLHF	TGTGCCAGCAGTTGGACGAGGGATTCACCCCTCCACTTT
TRBD1	NA	TRBV7-6	TRBJ1-1	CASSLDGTGGMNTEAFF	TGTGCCAGCAGCTTAGACGGGACAGGGGGGATGAACACTGAAGCTTTCTTT
TRBD1	NA	TRBV7-2	TRBJ1-2	CASSPRTGQNGYTF	TGTGCCAGCAGCCCTAGGACAGGGCAGAATGGCTACACCTTC
NA	NA	TRBV4-2	TRBJ2-5	CASSQVPGNTETQYF	TGTGCCAGCAGCCAAGTCCCTGGCAATACCGAGACCCAGTACTTC
NA	NA	TRBV6-4	TRBJ2-2	CASSDSGLTRPTGELFF	TGTGCCAGCAGTGACTCCGGTCTTACTAGGCCTACCGGGGAGCTGTTTTTT
NA	NA	TRBV3-1/TRBV3-2	TRBJ2-2	CASSRTRDSYESGELFF	TGTGCCAGCAGCCGGACCAGAGACAGCTACGAATCCGGGGAGCTGTTTTTT
NA	NA	TRBV19	TRBJ1-2	CASSTGRQVGANYGYTF	TGTGCCAGTAGTACCGGAAGACAGGTGGGGGCTAACTATGGCTACACCTTC
TRBD1	NA	TRBV30	TRBJ1-5	CAWSPRDRGGDQPQHF	TGTGCCTGGAGCCCCCGCGACAGGGGTGGGGATCAGCCCCAGCATTTT
TRBD1	NA	TRBV7-2	TRBJ2-4	CASSPGGNLAKNIQYF	TGTGCCAGCAGTCCAGGGGGCAATTTAGCCAAAAACATTCAGTACTTC
NA	NA	TRBV2	TRBJ1-2	CATTGSSRSYGYTF	TGTGCCACCACCGGGAGTAGTAGAAGCTATGGCTACACCTTC
TRBD2	few	TRBV5-1	TRBJ2-1	CASSSWSGRREQFF	TGCGCCAGCAGCTCCTGGAGCGGGAGAAGGGAGCAGTTCTTC
TRBD2	NA	TRBV6-5	TRBJ2-2	CASSTGTSGTGELFF	TGTGCCAGCAGTACCGGGACTAGCGGCACCGGGGAGCTGTTTTTT
NA	NA	TRBV5-1	TRBJ2-7	CASSLQDDSYEQYF	TGCGCCAGCAGCTTGCAGGATGACTCCTACGAGCAGTACTTC
NA	many	TRBV2	TRBJ1-2	CASSEQKGSGYTF	TGTGCCAGCAGTGAACAGAAAGGGAGTGGCTACACCTTC
TRBD1	NA	TRBV11-3	TRBJ2-2	CASSRGTGLTGELFF	TGTGCCAGCAGCAGAGGGACAGGGTTGACCGGGGAGCTGTTTTTT
NA	NA	TRBV3-1/TRBV3-2	TRBJ1-1	CASTLAPGDTEAFF	TGTGCCAGCACCCTGGCCCCGGGGGACACTGAAGCTTTCTTT
TRBD2	NA	TRBV5-5	TRBJ2-2	CASSLVTASGGYTGELFF	TGTGCCAGCAGCTTAGTGACAGCTAGCGGGGGGTACACCGGGGAGCTGTTTTTT
TRBD1	NA	TRBV7-3	TRBJ1-1	CASSPQGQGHTEAFF	TGTGCCAGCAGCCCCCAGGGACAGGGACACACTGAAGCTTTCTTT
NA	NA	TRBV11-3	TRBJ1-1	CASSARTANTEAFF	TGTGCCAGCAGCGCCAGGACAGCGAACACTGAAGCTTTCTTT
TRBD1	NA	TRBV11-3	TRBJ2-1	CASSFYRDSHNEQFF	TGTGCCAGCAGCTTCTACCGGGACAGTCACAATGAGCAGTTCTTC
TRBD2	NA	TRBV9	TRBJ2-1	CASSVGPGLIYFSSYNEQFF	TGTGCCAGCAGCGTAGGGCCGGGACTAATATATTTCAGCTCCTACAATGAGCAGTTCTTC
TRBD1	NA	TRBV5-1	TRBJ2-2	CASSLGQGGTGELFF	TGCGCCAGCAGCTTAGGACAGGGTGGCACCGGGGAGCTGTTTTTT
NA	NA	TRBV6-5	TRBJ2-1	CASSRQSSSYNEQFF	TGTGCCAGCAGTCGACAGTCGAGCTCCTACAATGAGCAGTTCTTC
TRBD2	NA	TRBV7-9	TRBJ2-7	CASSSFSGAWEQYF	TGTGCCAGCAGCTCGTTTAGCGGGGCTTGGGAGCAGTACTTC
TRBD1	NA	TRBV10-3	TRBJ1-1	CAISEPTTGGVTEAFF	TGTGCCATCAGTGAGCCAACGACAGGGGGAGTTACTGAAGCTTTCTTT
TRBD2	NA	TRBV2	TRBJ2-7	CASKRLALAEQYF	TGTGCCAGCAAGAGACTAGCATTGGCGGAGCAGTACTTC
NA	NA	TRBV18	TRBJ2-5	CASSQGVSRGETQYF	TGTGCCAGCTCACAAGGGGTTTCGCGAGGAGAGACCCAGTACTTC
TRBD1	NA	TRBV3-1/TRBV3-2	TRBJ2-7	CASSQTGGSYEQYF	TGTGCCAGCAGCCAGACAGGGGGCTCCTACGAGCAGTACTTC
NA	few	TRBV7-2	TRBJ2-2	CASSLQRTTNTGELFF	TGTGCCAGCAGCCTCCAACGGACTACGAACACCGGGGAGCTGTTTTTT
TRBD1	few	TRBV11-1	TRBJ1-6	CASSHGQGYSPLHF	TGTGCCAGCAGCCATGGACAGGGTTACTCACCCCTCCACTTT
TRBD2	NA	TRBV10-1	TRBJ2-7	CASSLVSGGSSYEQYF	TGCGCCAGCAGCCTAGTTAGCGGGGGAAGCTCCTACGAGCAGTACTTC
NA	NA	TRBV11-2	TRBJ2-4	CASSFGGIQYF	TGTGCCAGCAGTTTCGGAGGCATTCAGTACTTC